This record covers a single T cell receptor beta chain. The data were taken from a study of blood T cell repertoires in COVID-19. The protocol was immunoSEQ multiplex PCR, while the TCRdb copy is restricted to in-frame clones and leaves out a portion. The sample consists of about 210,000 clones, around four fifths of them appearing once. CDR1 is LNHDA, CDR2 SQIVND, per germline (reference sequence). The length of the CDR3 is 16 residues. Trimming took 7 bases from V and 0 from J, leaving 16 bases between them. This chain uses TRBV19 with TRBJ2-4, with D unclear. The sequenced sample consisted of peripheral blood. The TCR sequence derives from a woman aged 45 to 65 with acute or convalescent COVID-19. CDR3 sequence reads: CASKKRSAEAKNIQYF. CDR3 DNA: TGTGCCAGTAAAAAACGAAGCGCGGAAGCCAAAAACATTCAGTACTTC.